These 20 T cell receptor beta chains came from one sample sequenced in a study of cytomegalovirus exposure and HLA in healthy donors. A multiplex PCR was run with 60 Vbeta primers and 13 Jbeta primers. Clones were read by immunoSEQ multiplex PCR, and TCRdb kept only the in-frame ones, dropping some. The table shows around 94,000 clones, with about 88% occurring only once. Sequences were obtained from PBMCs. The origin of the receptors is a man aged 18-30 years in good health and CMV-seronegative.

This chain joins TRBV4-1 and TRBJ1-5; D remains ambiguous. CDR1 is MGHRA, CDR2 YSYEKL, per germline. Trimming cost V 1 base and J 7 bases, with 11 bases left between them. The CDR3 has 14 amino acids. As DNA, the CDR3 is TGCGCCAGCAGCCAAGTGAGGGATCCGCAGCCCCAGCATTTT. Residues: CASSQVRDPQPQHF.

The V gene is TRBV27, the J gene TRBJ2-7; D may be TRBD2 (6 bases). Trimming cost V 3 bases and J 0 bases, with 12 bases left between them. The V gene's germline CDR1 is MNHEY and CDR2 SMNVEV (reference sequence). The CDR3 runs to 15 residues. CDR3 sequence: CASSFLAGSSYEQYF. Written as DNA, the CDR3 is TGTGCCAGCAGTTTTCTCGCGGGGAGCTCCTACGAGCAGTACTTC.

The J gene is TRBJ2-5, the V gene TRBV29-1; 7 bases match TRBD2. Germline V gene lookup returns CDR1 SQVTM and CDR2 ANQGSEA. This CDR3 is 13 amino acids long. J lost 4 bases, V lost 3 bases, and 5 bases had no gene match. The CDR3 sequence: CSVEGGGRETQYF. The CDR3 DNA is TGCAGCGTTGAGGGGGGGGGTAGAGAGACCCAGTACTTC.

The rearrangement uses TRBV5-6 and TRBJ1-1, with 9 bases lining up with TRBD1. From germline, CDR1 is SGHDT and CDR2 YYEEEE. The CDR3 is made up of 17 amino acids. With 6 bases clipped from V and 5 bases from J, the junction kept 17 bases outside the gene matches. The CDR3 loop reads CASNSGQGWDLGTEAFF. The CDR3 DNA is TGTGCCAGCAACTCCGGACAGGGGTGGGACTTGGGGACTGAAGCTTTCTTT.

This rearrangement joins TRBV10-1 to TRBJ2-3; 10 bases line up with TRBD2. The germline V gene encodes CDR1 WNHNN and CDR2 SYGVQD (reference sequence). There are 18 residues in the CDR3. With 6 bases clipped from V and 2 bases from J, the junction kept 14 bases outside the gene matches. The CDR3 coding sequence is TGCGCCAGCAGGGGACTAGCGCTGGAGGGGTGTAACACAGATACGCAGTATTTT. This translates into CASRGLALEGCNTDTQYF.

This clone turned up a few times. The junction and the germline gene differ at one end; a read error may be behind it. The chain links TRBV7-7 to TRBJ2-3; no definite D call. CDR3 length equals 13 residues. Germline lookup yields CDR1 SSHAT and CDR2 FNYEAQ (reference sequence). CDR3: CASSLEAAAAQYF. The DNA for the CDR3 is TGTGCTAGCAGCTTAGAAGCCGCCGCGGCGCAGTATTTT.

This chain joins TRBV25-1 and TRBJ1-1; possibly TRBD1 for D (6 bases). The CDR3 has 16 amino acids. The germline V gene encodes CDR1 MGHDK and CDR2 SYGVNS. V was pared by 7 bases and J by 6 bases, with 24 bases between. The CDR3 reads CASTPPDSLGFAEAFF. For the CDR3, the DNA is TGTGCCAGCACCCCTCCGGACAGTCTTGGTTTCGCTGAAGCTTTCTTT.

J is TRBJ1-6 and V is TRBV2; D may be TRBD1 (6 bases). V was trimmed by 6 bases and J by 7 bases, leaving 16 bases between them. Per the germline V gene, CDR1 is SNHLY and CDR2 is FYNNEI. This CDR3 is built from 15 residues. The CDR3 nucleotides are TGTGCCAGCAGCGGAACAGGGTTAGGAAATTCACCCCTCCACTTT. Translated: CASSGTGLGNSPLHF.

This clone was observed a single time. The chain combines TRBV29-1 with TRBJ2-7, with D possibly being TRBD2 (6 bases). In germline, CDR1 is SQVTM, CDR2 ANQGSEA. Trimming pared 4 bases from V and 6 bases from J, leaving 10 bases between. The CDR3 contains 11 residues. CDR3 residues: CSVGAGSEQYF. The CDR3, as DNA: TGCAGCGTTGGGGCGGGAAGCGAGCAGTACTTC.

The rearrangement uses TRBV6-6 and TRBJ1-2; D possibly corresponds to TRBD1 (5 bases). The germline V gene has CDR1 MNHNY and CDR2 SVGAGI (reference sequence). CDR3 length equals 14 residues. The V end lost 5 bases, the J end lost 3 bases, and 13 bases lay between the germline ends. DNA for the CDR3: TGTGCCAGCAGTCCCGGGGGTGGTTACTATGGCTACACCTTC. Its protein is CASSPGGGYYGYTF.

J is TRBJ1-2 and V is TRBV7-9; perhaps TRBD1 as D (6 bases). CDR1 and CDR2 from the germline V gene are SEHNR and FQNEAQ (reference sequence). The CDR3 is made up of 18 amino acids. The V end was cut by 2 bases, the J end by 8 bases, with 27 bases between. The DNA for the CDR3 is TGTGCCAGCAGCTTAATCACCTCCGGGAACAGGGTAATGCGCGGCTACACCTTC. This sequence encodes CASSLITSGNRVMRGYTF.

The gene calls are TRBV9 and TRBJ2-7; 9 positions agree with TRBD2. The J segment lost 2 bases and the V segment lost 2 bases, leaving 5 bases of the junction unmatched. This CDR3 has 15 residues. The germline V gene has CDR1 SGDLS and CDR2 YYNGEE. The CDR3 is CASSVASGTTYEQYF. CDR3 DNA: TGTGCCAGCAGCGTGGCTAGCGGGACCACCTACGAGCAGTACTTC.

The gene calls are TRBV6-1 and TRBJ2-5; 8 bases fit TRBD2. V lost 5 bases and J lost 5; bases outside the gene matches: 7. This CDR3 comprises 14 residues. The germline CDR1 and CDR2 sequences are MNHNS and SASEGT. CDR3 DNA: TGTGCCAGCAGTCCACTCCCGGGGGGGGAGACCCAGTACTTC. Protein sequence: CASSPLPGGETQYF.

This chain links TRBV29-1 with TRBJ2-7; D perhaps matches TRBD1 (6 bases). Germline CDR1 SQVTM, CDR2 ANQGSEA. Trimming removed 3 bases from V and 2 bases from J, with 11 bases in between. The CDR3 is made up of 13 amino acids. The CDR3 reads CSVDQGSTYEQYF. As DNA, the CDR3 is TGCAGCGTTGATCAGGGGAGCACCTACGAGCAGTACTTC.

Here the CDR3 reads CASSPQDRGANEQFF. CDR3 nucleotides: TGCGCCAGCAGCCCCCAAGACAGGGGAGCGAATGAGCAGTTCTTC. This chain links TRBV4-3 with TRBJ2-1; TRBD1 matches 8 bases. The junction had 9 bases not matched to a gene; V was cut back by 4 bases and J by 7 bases. CDR3 length equals 15 residues. CDR1 LGHNA and CDR2 YSLEER come from the germline V gene.

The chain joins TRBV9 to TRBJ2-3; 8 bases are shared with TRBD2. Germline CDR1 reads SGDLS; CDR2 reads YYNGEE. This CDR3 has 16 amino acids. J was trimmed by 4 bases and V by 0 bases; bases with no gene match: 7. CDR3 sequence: CASSVVPAGVADTQYF. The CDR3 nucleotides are TGTGCCAGCAGCGTAGTCCCAGCGGGAGTGGCAGATACGCAGTATTTT.

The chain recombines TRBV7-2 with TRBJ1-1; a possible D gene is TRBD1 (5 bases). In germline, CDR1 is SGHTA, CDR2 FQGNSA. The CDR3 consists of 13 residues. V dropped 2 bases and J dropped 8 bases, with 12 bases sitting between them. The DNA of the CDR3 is TGTGCCAGCAGCTTATTGGGGGGTGGAGAAGCTTTCTTT. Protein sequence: CASSLLGGGEAFF.

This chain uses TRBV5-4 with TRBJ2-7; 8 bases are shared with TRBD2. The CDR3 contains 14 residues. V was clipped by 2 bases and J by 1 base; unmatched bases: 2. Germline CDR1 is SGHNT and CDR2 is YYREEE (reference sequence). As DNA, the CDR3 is TGTGCCAGCAGCTTTGGCGGGAGGTCCTACGAGCAGTACTTC. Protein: CASSFGGRSYEQYF.

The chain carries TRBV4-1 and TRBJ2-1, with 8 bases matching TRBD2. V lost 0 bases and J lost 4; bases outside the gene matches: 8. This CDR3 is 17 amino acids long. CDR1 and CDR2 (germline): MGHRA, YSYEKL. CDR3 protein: CASSQEGREVSYNEQFF. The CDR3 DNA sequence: TGCGCCAGCAGCCAAGAAGGGCGGGAGGTTTCTTACAATGAGCAGTTCTTC.

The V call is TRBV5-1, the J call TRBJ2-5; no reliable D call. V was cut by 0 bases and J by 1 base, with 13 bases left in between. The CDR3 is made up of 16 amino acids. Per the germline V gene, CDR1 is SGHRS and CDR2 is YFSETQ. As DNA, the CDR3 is TGCGCCAGCAGCTTGGCTTTGTCCTCCCCCCAAGAGACCCAGTACTTC. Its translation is CASSLALSSPQETQYF.